Listed below are T cell receptor beta chains from one sample, sequenced in a study of post-analysis software for immune sequencing data. One entry per CDR3 protein, called by TCRdb with MiXCR from the PCR reads. The sample contains fewer than 550,000 distinct CDR3 sequences, around 34% of which appear only once. The sequenced material came from blood. The source of these receptors is a girl aged 2-17 years with multiple sclerosis. Both conserved end residues are part of each CDR3. Each record gives: clone size, V gene, D gene, J gene, CDR3 DNA, CDR3 protein. The D gene is left open where the match is weak. Some rows mark clone size as missing; the rest say once, few, many or name a class of expanded clone.

clone size: NA
V gene: TRBV6-1
D gene: NA
J gene: TRBJ2-7
CDR3 DNA: TGTGCCAGCAGTCCGGGACCCCAGGTTCCCTACGAGCAGTACTTC
CDR3 protein: CASSPGPQVPYEQYF

clone size: few
V gene: TRBV7-2
D gene: NA
J gene: TRBJ2-1
CDR3 DNA: TGTGCCAGCAGCTCATCACCCCGCGGGGGCCTTTACAATGAGCAGTTCTTC
CDR3 protein: CASSSSPRGGLYNEQFF

clone size: few
V gene: TRBV5-1
D gene: NA
J gene: TRBJ2-5
CDR3 DNA: TGCGCCAGCAGCCCTCAGGGACACGAGACCCAGTACTTC
CDR3 protein: CASSPQGHETQYF

clone size: few
V gene: TRBV6-5
D gene: NA
J gene: TRBJ2-5
CDR3 DNA: TGTGCCAGCAACAGGAGGGGGACGGGCCAAGAGACCCAGTACTTC
CDR3 protein: CASNRRGTGQETQYF

clone size: NA
V gene: TRBV4-1
D gene: NA
J gene: TRBJ1-2
CDR3 DNA: TGCGCCAGCAGCCAAGAAGGACAGACGAAAACCTTACATGGCTACACCTTC
CDR3 protein: CASSQEGQTKTLHGYTF

clone size: NA
V gene: TRBV20-1
D gene: TRBD2
J gene: TRBJ2-7
CDR3 DNA: TGCAGTGCCCAAGGCGGCGGGACTAGATTACCCTACGAGCAGTACTTC
CDR3 protein: CSAQGGGTRLPYEQYF

clone size: NA
V gene: TRBV11-2
D gene: NA
J gene: TRBJ2-7
CDR3 DNA: TGTGTCAGCAGCCACACAGGCGGTCAGGAGCAGTACTTC
CDR3 protein: CVSSHTGGQEQYF

clone size: few
V gene: TRBV20-1
D gene: NA
J gene: TRBJ2-1
CDR3 DNA: TGCAGTGCCCGCGTGGGGGGTCCCTTCGATGAGCAGTTCTTC
CDR3 protein: CSARVGGPFDEQFF

clone size: NA
V gene: TRBV29-1
D gene: TRBD1
J gene: TRBJ1-1
CDR3 DNA: TGCAGCGTACTGGGACAGGGGAACACTGAAGCTTTCTTT
CDR3 protein: CSVLGQGNTEAFF

clone size: NA
V gene: TRBV7-9
D gene: TRBD1
J gene: TRBJ1-1
CDR3 DNA: TGTGCCAGCAGCTTGATAGGGACAGGGAGTAACACTGAAGCTTTCTTT
CDR3 protein: CASSLIGTGSNTEAFF

clone size: few
V gene: TRBV6-1
D gene: TRBD2
J gene: TRBJ2-5
CDR3 DNA: TGTGCCAGCAGTGAATCGGGCGGGGGGGGCCTTAAGAGGACCCAGTACTTC
CDR3 protein: CASSESGGGGLKRTQYF

clone size: few
V gene: TRBV6-6
D gene: NA
J gene: TRBJ2-1
CDR3 DNA: TGTGCCACGTCGGGGTGGGGGAATGAGCAGTTCTTC
CDR3 protein: CATSGWGNEQFF

clone size: few
V gene: TRBV10-2
D gene: NA
J gene: TRBJ1-2
CDR3 DNA: TGCGCCAGCAGTGATTTTGGGGCCGTTACTAACTATGGCTACACCTTC
CDR3 protein: CASSDFGAVTNYGYTF

clone size: NA
V gene: TRBV20-1
D gene: NA
J gene: TRBJ2-1
CDR3 DNA: TGCAGTGCTAGCGTTTTCTCCCATGAGCAGTTCTTC
CDR3 protein: CSASVFSHEQFF

clone size: few
V gene: TRBV7-2
D gene: NA
J gene: TRBJ2-3
CDR3 DNA: TGTGCCAGCATCCCCCTTCGACTCGCCACAGATACGCAGTATTTT
CDR3 protein: CASIPLRLATDTQYF

clone size: few
V gene: TRBV7-2
D gene: TRBD1
J gene: TRBJ1-2
CDR3 DNA: TGTGCCAGCAGCCTCCACTCAGGGGGTAGTGGGGCTAACTATGGCTACACCTTC
CDR3 protein: CASSLHSGGSGANYGYTF

clone size: NA
V gene: TRBV20-1
D gene: TRBD2
J gene: TRBJ2-3
CDR3 DNA: TGCAGTGCAAATAACTTACTCGGACTAGCCGGGACAGATACGCAGTATTTT
CDR3 protein: CSANNLLGLAGTDTQYF

clone size: many
V gene: TRBV29-1
D gene: NA
J gene: TRBJ2-3
CDR3 DNA: TGCAGCGTTTCCGAAAGGAGGGTCTCGGCAGATACGCAGTATTTT
CDR3 protein: CSVSERRVSADTQYF

clone size: NA
V gene: TRBV4-1
D gene: TRBD1
J gene: TRBJ1-2
CDR3 DNA: TGCGCCAGCAGCCAAGAGGACAGGGAGTACTATGGCTACACCTTC
CDR3 protein: CASSQEDREYYGYTF

clone size: many
V gene: TRBV27
D gene: TRBD1
J gene: TRBJ1-1
CDR3 DNA: TGTGCCAACAATCCTGGACAGGGCTCTGAAGCTTTCTTT
CDR3 protein: CANNPGQGSEAFF

clone size: NA
V gene: TRBV5-1
D gene: TRBD1
J gene: TRBJ2-1
CDR3 DNA: TGCGCCAGCAGCCCACTCAGACAGGGGACCTTTAATGAGCAGTTCTTC
CDR3 protein: CASSPLRQGTFNEQFF

clone size: once
V gene: TRBV9
D gene: NA
J gene: TRBJ2-3
CDR3 DNA: TGTGCCAGCAGCCCCAGGTCGGGGCCGAGGATGGGCACAGATACGCAGTATTTT
CDR3 protein: CASSPRSGPRMGTDTQYF

clone size: NA
V gene: TRBV29-1
D gene: NA
J gene: TRBJ2-7
CDR3 DNA: TGCAGCGTGGTTGACAGAGGGCAAAGATTCGAGCAGTACTTC
CDR3 protein: CSVVDRGQRFEQYF

clone size: few
V gene: TRBV2
D gene: NA
J gene: TRBJ2-1
CDR3 DNA: TGTGCCAGCACCGTCGGCGGGAGTGCAGGGGGTGAGCAGTTCTTC
CDR3 protein: CASTVGGSAGGEQFF

clone size: few
V gene: TRBV6-6
D gene: NA
J gene: TRBJ2-5
CDR3 DNA: TGTGCCAGCACGTGGGGCCCCGAAGAGACCCAGTACTTC
CDR3 protein: CASTWGPEETQYF

clone size: few
V gene: TRBV6-2/TRBV6-3
D gene: TRBD1
J gene: TRBJ2-6
CDR3 DNA: TGTGCCATCTGTGACAGGGGGTTCTCTGGGGCCAACGTCCTGACTTTC
CDR3 protein: CAICDRGFSGANVLTF

clone size: NA
V gene: TRBV10-3
D gene: NA
J gene: TRBJ1-1
CDR3 DNA: TGTGCCATCAGGGGAGAGATGAACACTGAAGCTTTCTTT
CDR3 protein: CAIRGEMNTEAFF

clone size: NA
V gene: TRBV10-3
D gene: NA
J gene: TRBJ2-3
CDR3 DNA: TGTGCCATCAGTGCGGTGGGAACACACTCGAAGTATTTT
CDR3 protein: CAISAVGTHSKYF

clone size: once
V gene: TRBV27
D gene: TRBD1
J gene: TRBJ1-6
CDR3 DNA: TGTGCCAGCAGTTCCCCTCCGGGACAGGGGGCGAATTCACCCCTCCACTTT
CDR3 protein: CASSSPPGQGANSPLHF

clone size: few
V gene: TRBV29-1
D gene: NA
J gene: TRBJ2-1
CDR3 DNA: TGCAGCGTGGGAGGAAGGAATGAGCAGTTCTTC
CDR3 protein: CSVGGRNEQFF

clone size: NA
V gene: TRBV7-9
D gene: NA
J gene: TRBJ1-2
CDR3 DNA: TGTGCCAGCAGACGATTAGACGGAGTTAACTATGGCTACACCTTC
CDR3 protein: CASRRLDGVNYGYTF

clone size: few
V gene: TRBV15
D gene: NA
J gene: TRBJ1-1
CDR3 DNA: TGTGCCACCAGCGGATCGTGGCGGGGGACTGAAGCTTTCTTT
CDR3 protein: CATSGSWRGTEAFF

clone size: NA
V gene: TRBV10-3
D gene: NA
J gene: TRBJ1-1
CDR3 DNA: TGTGCCATCAGTGAGATAGACAAGAACACTGAAGCTTTCTTT
CDR3 protein: CAISEIDKNTEAFF

clone size: many
V gene: TRBV24-1
D gene: NA
J gene: TRBJ2-1
CDR3 DNA: TGTGCCACCAGTGATTCTGGGGGTAGCTATGAGCAGTTCTTC
CDR3 protein: CATSDSGGSYEQFF

clone size: NA
V gene: TRBV10-3
D gene: TRBD1
J gene: TRBJ2-5
CDR3 DNA: TGTGCCATCAGTGAGTCGACAGGGGCGGCCGAGACCCAGTACTTC
CDR3 protein: CAISESTGAAETQYF

clone size: few
V gene: TRBV29-1
D gene: TRBD1
J gene: TRBJ2-5
CDR3 DNA: TGCAGCTCAAGACAGGGTCAAGAGACCCAGTACTTC
CDR3 protein: CSSRQGQETQYF

clone size: NA
V gene: TRBV4-2
D gene: TRBD2
J gene: TRBJ2-3
CDR3 DNA: TGTGCCAGCAGCCAAGATAAACTAGCGGGGGCCTCCGCAGATACGCAGTATTTT
CDR3 protein: CASSQDKLAGASADTQYF

clone size: NA
V gene: TRBV7-9
D gene: NA
J gene: TRBJ2-5
CDR3 DNA: TGTGCCAGCAGCTTAATAAACGAGGAGGAGACCCAGTACTTC
CDR3 protein: CASSLINEEETQYF

clone size: NA
V gene: TRBV9
D gene: NA
J gene: TRBJ1-6
CDR3 DNA: TGTGCCAGCAGCGGGGACTGGGATTCACCCCTCCACTTT
CDR3 protein: CASSGDWDSPLHF

clone size: NA
V gene: TRBV12-3/TRBV12-4
D gene: NA
J gene: TRBJ1-4
CDR3 DNA: TGTGCCAGCAGTCAAGCCGGGATTCAGGGTGAAAAACTGTTTTTT
CDR3 protein: CASSQAGIQGEKLFF

clone size: NA
V gene: TRBV13
D gene: TRBD2
J gene: TRBJ2-3
CDR3 DNA: TGTGCCAGCAGACTAGCGGGCGGGGGGGATACGCAGTATTTT
CDR3 protein: CASRLAGGGDTQYF

clone size: few
V gene: TRBV2
D gene: TRBD1
J gene: TRBJ1-4
CDR3 DNA: TGTGCCAGCAGTGCAGGACAGGGTAGCGAAAAGCTGTTTTTT
CDR3 protein: CASSAGQGSEKLFF

clone size: few
V gene: TRBV7-9
D gene: NA
J gene: TRBJ1-5
CDR3 DNA: TGTGCCAGCAGCTTTGACGTTGATCAGCCCCAGCATTTT
CDR3 protein: CASSFDVDQPQHF

clone size: NA
V gene: TRBV7-8
D gene: NA
J gene: TRBJ2-6
CDR3 DNA: TGTGCCAGCAGCTTAATTCGTGGCCCTCGAGGGGCCAACGTCCTGACTTTC
CDR3 protein: CASSLIRGPRGANVLTF

clone size: few
V gene: TRBV5-6
D gene: NA
J gene: TRBJ2-7
CDR3 DNA: TGTGCCAGCAAAAGCATGTTAGACACACACTCCTACGAGCAGTACTTC
CDR3 protein: CASKSMLDTHSYEQYF

clone size: few
V gene: TRBV29-1
D gene: TRBD1
J gene: TRBJ2-7
CDR3 DNA: TGCAGCGTTGAAGAAAACAGGGGCGGCGAGCAGTACTTC
CDR3 protein: CSVEENRGGEQYF

clone size: many
V gene: TRBV4-1
D gene: TRBD2
J gene: TRBJ2-5
CDR3 DNA: TGCGCCAGCAGCCAAGTAATGGGACTAGCGCTTACTAGAAAGGAGACCCAGTACTTC
CDR3 protein: CASSQVMGLALTRKETQYF

clone size: NA
V gene: TRBV5-1
D gene: TRBD2
J gene: TRBJ2-5
CDR3 DNA: TGCGCCAGCAGCTTGGGGACTAGCTCCCAAGAGACCCAGTACTTC
CDR3 protein: CASSLGTSSQETQYF

clone size: NA
V gene: TRBV3-1
D gene: NA
J gene: TRBJ1-1
CDR3 DNA: TGTGCCAGCAGCCCCCGGTTAGGGTTCACTGAAGCTTTCTTT
CDR3 protein: CASSPRLGFTEAFF

clone size: NA
V gene: TRBV20-1
D gene: NA
J gene: TRBJ2-1
CDR3 DNA: TGCAGTGCTGCCAGCGAGTTGGTTTACAATGAGCAGTTCTTC
CDR3 protein: CSAASELVYNEQFF

clone size: NA
V gene: TRBV3-1
D gene: TRBD1
J gene: TRBJ2-7
CDR3 DNA: TGTGCCAGCAGCCGCTGGGAAGGGGGCTCCTACAATGAGCAGTACTTC
CDR3 protein: CASSRWEGGSYNEQYF

clone size: NA
V gene: TRBV28
D gene: NA
J gene: TRBJ2-7
CDR3 DNA: TGTGCCAGCAGTTTAGTAGGCTTCTACGGGCAGTACTTC
CDR3 protein: CASSLVGFYGQYF

clone size: NA
V gene: TRBV10-2
D gene: NA
J gene: TRBJ1-2
CDR3 DNA: TGCGCCAGCAGTGAGGTTAAGGGCTATGGCTACACCTTC
CDR3 protein: CASSEVKGYGYTF

clone size: many
V gene: TRBV29-1
D gene: NA
J gene: TRBJ2-1
CDR3 DNA: TGCAGCGTCCCTGTGGGGGTGGTCGATGAGCAGTTCTTC
CDR3 protein: CSVPVGVVDEQFF

clone size: NA
V gene: TRBV14
D gene: NA
J gene: TRBJ2-3
CDR3 DNA: TGTGCCAGCAGCCAGACTCCCGTAAGCACAGATACGCAGTATTTT
CDR3 protein: CASSQTPVSTDTQYF